This TCR beta chain was obtained from a study of T-cell memory formation after mild COVID-19. The study's findings and limits: The study detected some responding clones in pre-infection memory, suggesting cross-reactive memory joined.

TCRdb reprocessed the 5' RACE reads with MiXCR, giving one entry per CDR3 protein. Of about 600,000 distinct CDR3 sequences listed, 20% to 25% are singletons. To note about this clonotype: Its antigen is undetermined.

The source material was PBMCs or a T cell subset sorted from them (not recorded which). This clonotype originated in an adult woman who had mild COVID-19 (a few samples of this study predate the infection). Cell type and time point are not known.

CDR3: CASSYSLGEQYF. In nucleotides, the CDR3 is TGTGCCAGCAGCTACTCCTTAGGCGAGCAGTACTTC. The chain carries TRBV5-4 and TRBJ2-7; D is unclear. The CDR3 extends over 12 amino acids. CDR1 and CDR2 from the germline V gene are SGHNT and YYREEE (reference sequence). Trimming pared 3 bases from V and 6 bases from J, leaving 10 bases between.